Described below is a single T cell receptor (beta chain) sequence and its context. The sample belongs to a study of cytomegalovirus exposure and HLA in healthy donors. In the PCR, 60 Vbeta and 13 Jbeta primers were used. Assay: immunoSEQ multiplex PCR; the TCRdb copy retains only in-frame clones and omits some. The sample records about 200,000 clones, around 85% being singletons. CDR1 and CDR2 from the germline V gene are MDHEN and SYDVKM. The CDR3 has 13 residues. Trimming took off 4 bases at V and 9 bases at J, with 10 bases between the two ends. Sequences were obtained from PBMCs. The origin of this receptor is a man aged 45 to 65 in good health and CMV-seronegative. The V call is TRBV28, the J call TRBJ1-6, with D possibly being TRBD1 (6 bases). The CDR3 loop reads CASSSGALSPLHF. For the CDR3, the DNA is TGTGCCAGCAGTTCAGGGGCGCTTTCACCCCTCCACTTT.